Listed below are T cell receptor beta chains from one sample, sequenced in a study of spatial heterogeneity in lung cancer. TCRdb reanalysed the 5' RACE reads using MiXCR and keeps one entry per CDR3 protein. The data contain about 16,000 distinct CDR3 sequences, 5% to 6.5% of them singletons. Sequencing was performed on PBMCs, taken at follow-up. Receptor source: a male donor with early-stage non-small cell lung cancer. The CDR3 runs from the conserved cysteine through the conserved F or W. Fields, in order: V gene, clone size, D gene, J gene, CDR3 DNA, CDR3 protein. The D gene is left open where the match is weak. Expanded clones get a size class; other rows say once, few or many, or leave the size out.

TRBV6-6	many	TRBD1	TRBJ2-4	TGTGCCAGCAGTCCCCCAGGGGGCATTCAGTACTTC	CASSPPGGIQYF
TRBV5-6	many	NA	TRBJ1-2	TGTGCCAGCAGCCGCACCCTATCCCTCTACTATGGCTACACCTTC	CASSRTLSLYYGYTF
TRBV6-2/TRBV6-3	many	NA	TRBJ2-1	TGTGCCAGCAGTTGGGGTAGCATTGAGCAGTTCTTC	CASSWGSIEQFF
TRBV12-5	NA	TRBD1	TRBJ2-3	TGTGCTAGTGGTTTGGGACAGGGGGCGGATACGCAGTATTTT	CASGLGQGADTQYF
TRBV20-1	medium-sized	NA	TRBJ1-2	TGCAGTGCCCGGGACCGATCTAACTATGGCTACACCTTC	CSARDRSNYGYTF
TRBV28	many	NA	TRBJ1-1	TGTGGGCCCCCGGTCTCAGCTGAAGCTTTCTTT	CGPPVSAEAFF
TRBV20-1	many	NA	TRBJ2-5	TGCAGTGCCAGCGACCGAGAGACCCAGTACTTC	CSASDRETQYF
TRBV12-3/TRBV12-4	many	NA	TRBJ2-5	TGTGCCAGCAGCGGACGGGAGACCCAGTACTTC	CASSGRETQYF
TRBV29-1	medium-sized	NA	TRBJ1-1	TGCAGCGTTGAACGATTGAACACTGAAGCTTTCTTT	CSVERLNTEAFF
TRBV5-4	many	NA	TRBJ1-2	TGTGCCAGCAGCCGGAACTCTAACCGTGGCTACACCTTC	CASSRNSNRGYTF
TRBV27	many	NA	TRBJ2-7	TGTGCCAGCAGTTTATCGGGGGGCCCCTACGAGCAGTACTTC	CASSLSGGPYEQYF
TRBV2	many	NA	TRBJ2-2	TGTGCCAGCAATGGGTACAGTCTCGCGGGCGGGGAGCTGTTTTTT	CASNGYSLAGGELFF
TRBV13	many	TRBD2	TRBJ2-7	TGTGCCAGCAGCCCAGCGGGACTAGCGCCTTACTCCTACGAGCAGTACTTC	CASSPAGLAPYSYEQYF
TRBV6-2/TRBV6-3	few	NA	TRBJ2-7	TGTGCCAGCAGCCTCGGGCGCCTTTTCGAGCAGTACTTC	CASSLGRLFEQYF
TRBV4-1	many	TRBD2	TRBJ2-1	TGCGCCAGCAGCCAAGTGGGGCTAGCGGTCAATGAGCAGTTCTTC	CASSQVGLAVNEQFF
TRBV28	many	NA	TRBJ2-7	TGTGCCAGCAGTTTAGTAGGGATGAAGTACGAGCAGTACTTC	CASSLVGMKYEQYF
TRBV5-1	few	TRBD2	TRBJ2-3	TGCGCCAGCACCAGGACCCTAGCGGAGGGGGATACGCAGTATTTT	CASTRTLAEGDTQYF
TRBV19	medium-sized	TRBD1	TRBJ1-4	TGTGCCAGTGGGACAGCGGCAACTAATGAAAAACTGTTTTTT	CASGTAATNEKLFF
TRBV4-2	many	TRBD2	TRBJ2-7	TGTGCCAGCAGCCAAGAGGGGTCGCGGGAGGACTCCTACGAGCAGTACTTC	CASSQEGSREDSYEQYF
TRBV7-2	many	TRBD2	TRBJ2-1	TGTGCCAGCAGCTTAGGGGGACTAGCGGGAGGGAGGTTCGTGCGCGAGCAGTTCTTC	CASSLGGLAGGRFVREQFF
TRBV7-3	few	TRBD1	TRBJ2-2	TGTGCCAGCAGTCAGGGGGTCACCACCGGGGAGCTGTTTTTT	CASSQGVTTGELFF
TRBV6-5	medium-sized	TRBD1	TRBJ2-6	TGTGCCAGCAGTGGACAGGGGGCCTTCTCTGGGGCCAACGTCCTGACTTTC	CASSGQGAFSGANVLTF
TRBV20-1	many	NA	TRBJ2-3	TGCAGTGCTAGAGAAGGAGGGGATCCCACAGATACGCAGTATTTT	CSAREGGDPTDTQYF
TRBV28	many	NA	TRBJ2-1	TGTGCCAGCAGTTTGAGAGATGAGCAGTTCTTC	CASSLRDEQFF